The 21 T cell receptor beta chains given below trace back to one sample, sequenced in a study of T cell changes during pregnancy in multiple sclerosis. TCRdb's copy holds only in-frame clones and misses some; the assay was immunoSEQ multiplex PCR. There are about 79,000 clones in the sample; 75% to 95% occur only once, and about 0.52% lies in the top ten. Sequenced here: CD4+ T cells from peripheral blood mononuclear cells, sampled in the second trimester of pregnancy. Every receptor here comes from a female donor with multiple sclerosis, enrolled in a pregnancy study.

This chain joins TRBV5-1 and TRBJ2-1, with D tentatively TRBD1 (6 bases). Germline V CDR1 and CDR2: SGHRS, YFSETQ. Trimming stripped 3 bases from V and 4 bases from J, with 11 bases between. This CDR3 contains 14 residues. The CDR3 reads CASSSRTEYNEQFF. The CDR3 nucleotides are TGCGCCAGCAGCTCGAGGACAGAGTACAATGAGCAGTTCTTC.

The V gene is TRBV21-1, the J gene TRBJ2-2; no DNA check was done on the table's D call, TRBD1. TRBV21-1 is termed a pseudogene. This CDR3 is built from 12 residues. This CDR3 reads CASRTGTGELFF. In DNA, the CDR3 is TGTGCCAGCAGGACAGGGACCGGGGAGCTGTTTTTT.

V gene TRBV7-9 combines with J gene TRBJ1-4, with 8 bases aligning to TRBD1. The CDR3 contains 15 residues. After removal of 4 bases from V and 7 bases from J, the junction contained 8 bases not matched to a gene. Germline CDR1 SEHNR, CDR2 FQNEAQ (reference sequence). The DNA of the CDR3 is TGTGCCAGCAGCTCCTGGACAGGGCGGGGTGAAAAACTGTTTTTT. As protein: CASSSWTGRGEKLFF.

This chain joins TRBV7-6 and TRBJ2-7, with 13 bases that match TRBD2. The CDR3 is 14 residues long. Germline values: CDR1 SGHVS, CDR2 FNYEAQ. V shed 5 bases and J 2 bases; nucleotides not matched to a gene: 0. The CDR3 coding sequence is TGTGCCAGCAGCACTAGCGGGGGGGCCTACGAGCAGTACTTC. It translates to CASSTSGGAYEQYF.

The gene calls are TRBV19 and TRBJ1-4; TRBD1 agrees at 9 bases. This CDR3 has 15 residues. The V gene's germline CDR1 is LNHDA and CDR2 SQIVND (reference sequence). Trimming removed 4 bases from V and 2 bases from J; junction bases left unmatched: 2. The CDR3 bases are TGTGCCAGTAGTAACAGGGGGCATACTAATGAAAAACTGTTTTTT. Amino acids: CASSNRGHTNEKLFF.

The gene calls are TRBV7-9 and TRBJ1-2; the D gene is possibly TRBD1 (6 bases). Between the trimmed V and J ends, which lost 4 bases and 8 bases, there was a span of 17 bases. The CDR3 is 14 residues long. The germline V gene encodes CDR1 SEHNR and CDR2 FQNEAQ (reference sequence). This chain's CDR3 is CASSSDGQSGGYTF. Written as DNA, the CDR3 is TGTGCCAGCAGCTCGGACGGACAGTCTGGCGGCTACACCTTC.

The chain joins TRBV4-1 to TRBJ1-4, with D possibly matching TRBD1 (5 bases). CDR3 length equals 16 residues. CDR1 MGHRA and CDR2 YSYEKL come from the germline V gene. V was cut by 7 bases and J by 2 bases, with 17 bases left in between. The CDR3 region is CASTYTPGGTNEKLFF. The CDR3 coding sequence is TGCGCCAGCACCTACACTCCGGGGGGGACTAATGAAAAACTGTTTTTT.

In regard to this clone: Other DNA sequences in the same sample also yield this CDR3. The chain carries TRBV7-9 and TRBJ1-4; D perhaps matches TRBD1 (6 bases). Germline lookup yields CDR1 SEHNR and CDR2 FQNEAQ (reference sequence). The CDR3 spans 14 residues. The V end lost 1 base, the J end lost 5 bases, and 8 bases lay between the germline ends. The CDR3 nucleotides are TGTGCCAGCAGCTTAGGGCAGGGGAATGAAAAACTGTTTTTT. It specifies CASSLGQGNEKLFF.

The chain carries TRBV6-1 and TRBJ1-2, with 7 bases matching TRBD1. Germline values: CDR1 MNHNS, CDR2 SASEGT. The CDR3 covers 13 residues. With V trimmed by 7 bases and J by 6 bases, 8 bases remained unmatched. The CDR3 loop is CASTEGARHGYTF. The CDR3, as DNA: TGTGCCAGCACTGAGGGGGCGCGACATGGCTACACCTTC.

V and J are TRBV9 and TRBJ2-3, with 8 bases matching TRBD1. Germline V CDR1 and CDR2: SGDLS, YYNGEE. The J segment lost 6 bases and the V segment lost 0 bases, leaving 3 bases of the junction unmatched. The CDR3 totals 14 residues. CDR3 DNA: TGTGCCAGCAGCGTAGAACAGGGGGGTGATACGCAGTATTTT. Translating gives CASSVEQGGDTQYF.

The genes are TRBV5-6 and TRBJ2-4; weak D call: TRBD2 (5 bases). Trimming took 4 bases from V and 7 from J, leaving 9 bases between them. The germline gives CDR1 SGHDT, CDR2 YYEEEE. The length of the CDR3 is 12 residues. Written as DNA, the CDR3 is TGTGCCAGCAGCATGGACTCGAACATTCAGTACTTC. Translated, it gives CASSMDSNIQYF.

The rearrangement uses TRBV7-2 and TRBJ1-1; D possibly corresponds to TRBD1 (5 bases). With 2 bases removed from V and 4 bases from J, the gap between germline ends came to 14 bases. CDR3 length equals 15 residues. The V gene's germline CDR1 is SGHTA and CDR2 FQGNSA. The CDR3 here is CASSLNPGFGTEAFF. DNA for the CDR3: TGTGCCAGCAGCTTAAATCCAGGGTTTGGCACTGAAGCTTTCTTT.

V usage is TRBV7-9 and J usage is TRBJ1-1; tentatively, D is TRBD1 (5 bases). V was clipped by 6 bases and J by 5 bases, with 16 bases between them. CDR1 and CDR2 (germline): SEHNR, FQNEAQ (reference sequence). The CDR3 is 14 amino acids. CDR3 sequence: CASSMGLGGTEAFF. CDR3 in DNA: TGTGCCAGCAGTATGGGACTGGGGGGGACTGAAGCTTTCTTT.

CDR3 region: CASSTGSGLRTDTQYF. DNA of the CDR3: TGTGCCAGTAGTACTGGATCGGGATTGAGGACAGATACGCAGTATTTT. The rearrangement uses TRBV19 and TRBJ2-3; D possibly corresponds to TRBD2 (5 bases). CDR1 and CDR2 from the germline V gene are LNHDA and SQIVND (reference sequence). Trimming removed 4 bases at V and 3 bases at J, with 17 bases between. The CDR3 loop spans 16 amino acids. Filled out from reference TRBV19 and TRBJ2-3, the complete variable domain reads DGGITQSPKYLFRKEGQNVTLSCEQNLNHDAMYWYRQDPGQGLRLIYYSQIVNDFQKGDIAEGYSVSREKKESFPLTVTSAQKNPTAFYLCASSTGSGLRTDTQYFGPGTRLTVL.

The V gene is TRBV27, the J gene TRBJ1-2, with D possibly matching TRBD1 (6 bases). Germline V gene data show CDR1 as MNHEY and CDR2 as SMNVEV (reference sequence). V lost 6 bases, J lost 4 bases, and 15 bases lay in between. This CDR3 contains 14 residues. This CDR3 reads CASRAGDRVYGYTF. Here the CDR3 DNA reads TGTGCCAGCAGGGCAGGGGACCGGGTCTATGGCTACACCTTC.

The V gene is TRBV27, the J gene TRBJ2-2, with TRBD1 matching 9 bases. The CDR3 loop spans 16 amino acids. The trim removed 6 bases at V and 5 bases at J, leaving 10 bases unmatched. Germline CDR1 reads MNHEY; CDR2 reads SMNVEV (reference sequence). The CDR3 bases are TGTGCCAGCAGAATACCGGGACAGGGATTAACCGGGGAGCTGTTTTTT. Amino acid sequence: CASRIPGQGLTGELFF.

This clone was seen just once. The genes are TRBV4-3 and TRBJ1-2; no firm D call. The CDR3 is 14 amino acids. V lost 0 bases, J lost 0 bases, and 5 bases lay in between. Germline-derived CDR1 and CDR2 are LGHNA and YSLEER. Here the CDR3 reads CASSQEHANYGYTF. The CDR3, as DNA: TGCGCCAGCAGCCAAGAACATGCTAACTATGGCTACACCTTC.

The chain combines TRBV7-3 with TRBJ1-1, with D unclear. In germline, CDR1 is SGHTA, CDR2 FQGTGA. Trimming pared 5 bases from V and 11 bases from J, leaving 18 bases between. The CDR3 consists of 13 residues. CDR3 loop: CASSALGRGRAFF. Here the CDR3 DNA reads TGTGCCAGCAGCGCCCTGGGCCGCGGGCGGGCTTTCTTT. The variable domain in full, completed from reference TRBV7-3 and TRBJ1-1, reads GAGVSQTPSNKVTEKGKYVELRCDPISGHTALYWYRQSLGQGPEFLIYFQGTGAADDSGLPNDRFFAVRPEGSVSTLKIQRTERGDSAVYLCASSALGRGRAFFGQGTRLTVV.

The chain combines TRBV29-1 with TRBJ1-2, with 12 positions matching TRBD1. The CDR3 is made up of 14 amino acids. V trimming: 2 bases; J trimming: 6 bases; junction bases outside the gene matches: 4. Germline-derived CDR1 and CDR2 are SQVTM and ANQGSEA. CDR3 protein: CSVETGTGGHGYTF. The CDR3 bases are TGCAGCGTTGAAACCGGGACAGGGGGCCATGGCTACACCTTC.

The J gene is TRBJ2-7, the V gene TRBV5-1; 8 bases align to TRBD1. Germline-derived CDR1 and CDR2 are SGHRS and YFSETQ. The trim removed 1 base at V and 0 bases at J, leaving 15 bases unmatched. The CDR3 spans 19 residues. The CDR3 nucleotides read TGCGCCAGCAGCTTGATCGTTGGACAGGGACGCCGTGCCTCCTACGAGCAGTACTTC. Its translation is CASSLIVGQGRRASYEQYF.

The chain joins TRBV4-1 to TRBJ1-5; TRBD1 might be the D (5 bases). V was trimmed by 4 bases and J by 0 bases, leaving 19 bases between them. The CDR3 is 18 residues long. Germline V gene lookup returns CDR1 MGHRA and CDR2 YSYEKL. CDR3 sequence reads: CASSPGRMGGDSNQPQHF. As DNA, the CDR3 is TGCGCCAGCAGCCCGGGACGGATGGGGGGAGATAGCAATCAGCCCCAGCATTTT.